The present T cell receptor (beta chain) was sequenced within a study of T cell repertoires in cytomegalovirus infection. About the study: Public TCR beta signatures provided an indication of both CMV infection and a matching HLA type. General study results and limits: Carriers of CMV plus the relevant HLA were identified by cumulative public TCR beta family frequency. The ex vivo response showed dominance by HLA-C-restricted CMV-specific TCR beta clonotypes.

The CDR3 has 17 residues. Germline V gene sequence: CDR1 KGHSH, CDR2 LQKENI. Trimming pared 3 bases from V and 1 base from J, leaving 18 bases between. TCRdb reprocessed the reads with MiXCR, giving one entry per CDR3 protein. The data contain roughly 300,000 distinct CDR3 sequences, more than 8% of them seen just once; the ten biggest clones take up approximately 4.5%. This clonotype has only a few counts. As yet, its antigen is unknown. The J gene is TRBJ2-5, the V gene TRBV18; TRBD1 might be the D (6 bases). The source is a human donor in good health (CMV status not recorded). Some clones in this sample may be carry-over from other donors' samples. What was sequenced was PBMCs. The CDR3 sequence: CASSPRDRSRGQETQYF. The CDR3 region has the DNA TGTGCCAGCTCACCCCGGGACCGAAGCAGGGGCCAAGAGACCCAGTACTTC.